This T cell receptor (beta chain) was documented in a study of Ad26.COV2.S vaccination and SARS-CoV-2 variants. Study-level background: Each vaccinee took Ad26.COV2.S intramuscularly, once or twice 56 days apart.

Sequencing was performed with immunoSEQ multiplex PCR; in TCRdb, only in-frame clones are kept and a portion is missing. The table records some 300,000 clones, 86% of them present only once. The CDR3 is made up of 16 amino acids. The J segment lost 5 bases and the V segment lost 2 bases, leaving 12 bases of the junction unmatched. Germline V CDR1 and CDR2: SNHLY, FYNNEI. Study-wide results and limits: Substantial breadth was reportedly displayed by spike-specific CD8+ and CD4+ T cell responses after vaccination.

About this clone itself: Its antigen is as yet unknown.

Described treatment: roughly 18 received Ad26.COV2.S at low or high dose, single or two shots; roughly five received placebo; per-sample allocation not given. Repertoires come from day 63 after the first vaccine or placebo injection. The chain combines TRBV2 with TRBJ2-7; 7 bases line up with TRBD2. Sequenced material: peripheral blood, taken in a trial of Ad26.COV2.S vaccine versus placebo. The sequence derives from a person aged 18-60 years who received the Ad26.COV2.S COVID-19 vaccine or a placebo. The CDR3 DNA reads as TGTGCCAGCAGTGAATCGCCACTAGCGCCTGCCGACGAGCAGTACTTC. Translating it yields CASSESPLAPADEQYF.